A single T cell receptor beta chain is shown here with its context. The CDR3 extends over 15 amino acids. Trimming pared 0 bases from V and 0 bases from J, leaving 3 bases between. Per germline, CDR1 MGHDK and CDR2 SYGVNS. The source of the sample is a study of blood T cell repertoires in COVID-19. Here immunoSEQ multiplex PCR was the method, and the copy in TCRdb shows in-frame clones only, minus some. The top ten hold about 1.7% of the sample, which has 110,000 to 150,000 clones, over 75% seen once. Sequenced: peripheral blood. This TCR was recovered from a woman aged 50 to 60 with acute or convalescent COVID-19. V usage is TRBV25-1 and J usage is TRBJ1-6; D gene unclear. CDR3 in amino acids: CASSEYLSYNSPLHF. The CDR3 region has the DNA TGTGCCAGCAGTGAATACCTCTCCTATAATTCACCCCTCCACTTT.